These 24 T cell receptor beta chains were sequenced from one sample in a study of blood T cell repertoires in COVID-19. Sequenced by immunoSEQ multiplex PCR; TCRdb stores in-frame clones only, minus some. Of roughly 200,000 clones in the sample, over 70% were seen once. The sample comprised peripheral blood. The source is a man in his 60s with acute or convalescent COVID-19.

This chain joins TRBV7-2 and TRBJ2-1, with D possibly matching TRBD2 (6 bases). Germline CDR1 is SGHTA and CDR2 is FQGNSA. Trimming took off 7 bases at V and 3 bases at J, with 13 bases between the two ends. There are 14 residues in the CDR3. The CDR3 DNA reads TGTGCCAGCAACCTAGCGCGAAACTACAATGAGCAGTTCTTC. It translates to CASNLARNYNEQFF.

This chain connects TRBV21-1 to TRBJ2-1; whether TRBD2, the table's D call, matches the DNA was not checked. TRBV21-1 corresponds to a pseudogene. The length of the CDR3 is 14 residues. CDR3 loop: CASFRAGPYNEQFF. The CDR3 nucleotides are TGTGCCAGCTTTAGAGCGGGGCCTTACAATGAGCAGTTCTTC.

The chain links TRBV10-1 to TRBJ1-5; 10 bases fit TRBD1. The CDR3 has 15 amino acids. CDR1 and CDR2 from the germline V gene are WNHNN and SYGVQD (reference sequence). The J segment lost 2 bases and the V segment lost 3 bases, leaving 1 base of the junction unmatched. For the CDR3, the DNA is TGCGCCAGCAGTGACGGGACAGGGGGCAATCAGCCCCAGCATTTT. It yields the protein CASSDGTGGNQPQHF.

Many counts were recorded for this clone. The genes are TRBV5-1 and TRBJ2-7; 8 positions agree with TRBD1. This CDR3 spans 15 amino acids. Per germline, CDR1 SGHRS and CDR2 YFSETQ. Germline trimming cut 7 bases from V and 1 base from J; bases unmatched to any gene: 10. The CDR3 nucleotides read TGCGCCAGCTCTCCAGGGGGCGACAGTTCCTACGAGCAGTACTTC. This codes for CASSPGGDSSYEQYF.

The V gene is TRBV5-6, the J gene TRBJ1-1, with D uncertain. CDR3 length equals 13 residues. The germline V and J ends were trimmed by 1 base and 0 bases, with 4 bases remaining between them. Germline-derived CDR1 and CDR2 are SGHDT and YYEEEE. CDR3 protein: CASSLTVNTEAFF. Here the CDR3 DNA reads TGTGCCAGCAGCTTGACAGTGAACACTGAAGCTTTCTTT.

The rearrangement uses TRBV5-3 and TRBJ2-1; 11 nucleotides match TRBD2. TRBV5-3 is given ORF status, its function remaining uncertain. CDR3 length: 19 amino acids. The V segment lost 0 bases and the J segment 10 bases; nucleotides outside the gene matches: 18. CDR3 bases: TGTGCCAGAAGCTTGGTTGGACTAGCGGGTACCCCGCGGGAAAAGGAGCAGTTCTTC. This translates into CARSLVGLAGTPREKEQFF.

This clone was seen a handful of times. V is TRBV23-1 and J is TRBJ2-2; 9 bases are shared with TRBD2. TRBV23-1 is an open reading frame whose function is uncertain. The CDR3 runs to 18 residues. The V gene end was trimmed by 0 bases and the J gene end by 7 bases; junction bases not matched to a gene: 12. The CDR3 reads CASSQSSGASGICGELFF. The CDR3 nucleotides read TGCGCCAGCAGTCAATCTTCCGGAGCTAGCGGGATATGCGGGGAGCTGTTTTTT.

V is TRBV21-1 and J is TRBJ2-7; the table's D call, TRBD2, has no DNA check behind it. TRBV21-1 is a documented pseudogene. This CDR3 region has 12 residues. CDR3 protein: CASSQLCAEQYF. The CDR3 DNA sequence: TGTGCCAGCAGCCAATTGTGCGCCGAGCAGTACTTC.

The rearrangement links TRBV19 to TRBJ1-1; TRBD1 aligns across 11 bases. Germline CDR1 LNHDA, CDR2 SQIVND (reference sequence). Germline trimming cut 5 bases from V and 7 bases from J; bases unmatched to any gene: 9. CDR3 length equals 15 residues. The DNA of the CDR3 is TGTGCCAGTAGTGGCCGGGACAGGGGGTTTGATGAAGCTTTCTTT. The encoded protein is CASSGRDRGFDEAFF.

The chain couples TRBV10-1 to TRBJ1-4; no clear D. CDR1 and CDR2 from the germline V gene are WNHNN and SYGVQD (reference sequence). The V end was cut by 3 bases, the J end by 5 bases, with 7 bases between. The CDR3 totals 13 residues. CDR3 DNA: TGCGCCAGCAGTGACTTTCGGAATGAAAAACTGTTTTTT. This translates into CASSDFRNEKLFF.

The chain carries TRBV6-2 or TRBV6-3 and TRBJ1-4; no definite D call. CDR3 length equals 15 residues. CDR1 is MNHEY and CDR2 is SVGEGT in the germline V gene. Trimming pared 3 bases from V and 8 bases from J, leaving 16 bases between. CDR3 sequence reads: CASSYPTGFGEKLFF. The CDR3 region has the DNA TGTGCCAGCAGTTATCCCACGGGGTTTGGAGAAAAACTGTTTTTT.

The rearrangement joins TRBV4-1 to TRBJ2-7; 9 bases agree with TRBD2. CDR1 MGHRA and CDR2 YSYEKL come from the germline V gene. J gave up 1 base and V 1 base, and 5 bases lay outside the gene matches. This CDR3 has 16 residues. The CDR3 sequence is CASSQGRLADSYEQYF. Here the CDR3 DNA reads TGCGCCAGCAGCCAAGGGAGACTAGCGGATTCCTACGAGCAGTACTTC.

The chain carries TRBV12-3 or TRBV12-4 and TRBJ1-1, with D perhaps matching TRBD1 (5 bases). V was cut by 3 bases and J by 5 bases, with 10 bases left in between. CDR3 length equals 13 residues. The CDR3 sequence is CASSFAGGTEAFF. Written as DNA, the CDR3 is TGTGCCAGCAGTTTCGCTGGGGGGACTGAAGCTTTCTTT.

The CDR3 region is CASSWVQGGQPQHF. The CDR3 DNA reads as TGTGCCAGCAGTTGGGTACAGGGAGGGCAGCCCCAGCATTTT. The chain has TRBV28 and TRBJ1-5, with D tentatively TRBD1 (6 bases). Germline CDR1 and CDR2: MDHEN and SYDVKM. The CDR3 has 14 residues. Trimming removed 4 bases at V and 7 bases at J, with 14 bases between.

The rearrangement uses TRBV3-1 (or the pseudogene TRBV3-2) and TRBJ1-3; 7 bases match TRBD1. The V gene's germline CDR1 is LGHDT and CDR2 YNNKEL (reference sequence). The CDR3 runs to 16 residues. The V gene end was trimmed by 4 bases and the J gene end by 0 bases; junction bases not matched to a gene: 6. CDR3 sequence (DNA): TGTGCCAGCAGCCTAATGGGACAGAACTCTGGAAACACCATATATTTT. Its protein product is CASSLMGQNSGNTIYF.

V usage is TRBV7-9 and J usage is TRBJ2-5; 9 bases line up with TRBD2. The CDR3 is made up of 16 amino acids. The germline V gene encodes CDR1 SEHNR and CDR2 FQNEAQ (reference sequence). V gave up 5 bases and J gave up 6 bases; unmatched junction bases: 13. CDR3 sequence (DNA): TGTGCCAGCAGCCCCAGGGGAGCGGGGGGCACGAAGACCCAGTACTTC. Its protein is CASSPRGAGGTKTQYF.

This clone came up once. The genes are TRBV11-3 and TRBJ1-6; D gene unclear. This CDR3 contains 18 residues. Trimming removed 0 bases from V and 3 bases from J, with 15 bases in between. CDR1 is SGHNT and CDR2 is YENEEA in the germline V gene. The CDR3 loop is CASSLETGTGGYNSPLHF. The CDR3, as DNA: TGTGCCAGCAGCTTAGAGACCGGCACCGGCGGCTATAATTCACCCCTCCACTTT.

This clone has a count of ten or more. V gene TRBV11-2 combines with J gene TRBJ1-2, with 7 nucleotides matching TRBD1. The germline V gene has CDR1 SGHAT and CDR2 FQNNGV. Unmatched junction bases numbered 7, after V lost 5 bases and J lost 4 bases. This CDR3 contains 14 residues. In DNA, the CDR3 is TGTGCCAGCAGCAGAAGACAGGGAAGCTATGGCTACACCTTC. This translates into CASSRRQGSYGYTF.

J is TRBJ2-3 and V is TRBV3-1 (or the pseudogene TRBV3-2), with 10 bases matching TRBD2. After removal of 5 bases from V and 0 bases from J, the junction contained 5 bases not matched to a gene. The germline CDR1 and CDR2 sequences are LGHDT and YNNKEL (reference sequence). This CDR3 spans 16 amino acids. The CDR3 DNA reads as TGTGCCAGCAGCGCCGGACTAGCGGCGAGCACAGATACGCAGTATTTT. Its protein is CASSAGLAASTDTQYF.

The CDR3 sequence is CASSPMQGTAGSPLHF. As DNA, the CDR3 is TGTGCCAGCTCACCAATGCAGGGTACAGCGGGTTCACCCCTCCACTTT. The V and J genes are TRBV18 and TRBJ1-6, with a possible D match to TRBD1 (5 bases). The CDR3 contains 16 residues. The germline V and J ends were trimmed by 2 bases and 9 bases, with 17 bases remaining between them. The germline CDR1 and CDR2 sequences are KGHSH and LQKENI. Full variable domain (rest looked up from reference TRBV18 and TRBJ1-6): NAGVMQNPRHLVRRRGQEARLRCSPMKGHSHVYWYRQLPEEGLKFMVYLQKENIIDESGMPKERFSAEFPKEGPSILRIQQVVRGDSAAYFCASSPMQGTAGSPLHFGNGTRLTVT.

This clone was detected only a few times. The chain employs TRBV3-1 (or the pseudogene TRBV3-2) and TRBJ2-3; the match to TRBD1 covers 10 bases. Germline V CDR1 and CDR2: LGHDT, YNNKEL (reference sequence). Trimming removed 0 bases from V and 6 bases from J; junction bases left unmatched: 6. The CDR3 has 16 amino acids. This CDR3 is CASSQDLTGGEDTQYF. As DNA, the CDR3 is TGTGCCAGCAGCCAAGACCTGACAGGGGGCGAGGATACGCAGTATTTT.

This clone was counted only a few times. The chain carries TRBV7-8 and TRBJ1-5, with a possible D match to TRBD1 (6 bases). The CDR3 has 14 residues. Per germline, CDR1 SGHVS and CDR2 FQNEAQ. Trimming shortened V by 3 bases and J by 1 base, and 7 bases separated the two germline ends. In DNA form, the CDR3 reads TGTGCCAGCAGCTTGGACAGAAGCAATCAGCCCCAGCATTTT. This encodes CASSLDRSNQPQHF.

This chain connects TRBV12-3 or TRBV12-4 to TRBJ1-2; D call uncertain. This CDR3 spans 12 amino acids. V lost 7 bases and J 4 bases, leaving 10 bases between the germline ends. The CDR3 reads CASTEEGYGYTF. DNA for the CDR3: TGTGCCAGCACCGAGGAGGGCTATGGCTACACCTTC.

The V call is TRBV5-4, the J call TRBJ1-4, with 7 bases fitting TRBD1. The CDR3 has 14 residues. Germline CDR1 SGHNT, CDR2 YYREEE (reference sequence). Trimming took 1 base from V and 10 from J; bases not matched to a gene: 7. As DNA, the CDR3 is TGTGCCAGCAGCTTGCGGGACAGTTTCGGAAAACTGTTTTTT. The encoded protein is CASSLRDSFGKLFF.